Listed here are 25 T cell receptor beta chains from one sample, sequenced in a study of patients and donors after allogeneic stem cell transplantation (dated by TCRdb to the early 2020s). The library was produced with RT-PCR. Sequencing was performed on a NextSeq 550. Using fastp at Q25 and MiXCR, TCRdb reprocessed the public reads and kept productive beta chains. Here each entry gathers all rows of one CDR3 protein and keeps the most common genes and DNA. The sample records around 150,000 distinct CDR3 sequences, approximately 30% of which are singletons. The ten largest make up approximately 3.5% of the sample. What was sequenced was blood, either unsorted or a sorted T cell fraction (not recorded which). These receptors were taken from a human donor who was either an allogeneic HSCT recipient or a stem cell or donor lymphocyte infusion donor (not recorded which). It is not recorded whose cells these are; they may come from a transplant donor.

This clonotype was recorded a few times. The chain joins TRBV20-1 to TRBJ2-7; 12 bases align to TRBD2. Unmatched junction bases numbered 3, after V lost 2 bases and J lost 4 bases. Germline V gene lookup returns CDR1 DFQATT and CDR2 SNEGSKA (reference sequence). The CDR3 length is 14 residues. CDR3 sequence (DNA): TGCAGTGCTAGACGGGGACTAGCGGGTTACGAGCAGTACTTC. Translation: CSARRGLAGYEQYF.

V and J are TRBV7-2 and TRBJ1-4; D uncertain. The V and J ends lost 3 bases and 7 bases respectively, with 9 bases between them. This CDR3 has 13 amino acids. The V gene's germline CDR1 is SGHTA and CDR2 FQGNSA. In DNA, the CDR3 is TGTGCCAGCAGCTTGAGGCGCAGTGAAAAACTGTTTTTT. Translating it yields CASSLRRSEKLFF.

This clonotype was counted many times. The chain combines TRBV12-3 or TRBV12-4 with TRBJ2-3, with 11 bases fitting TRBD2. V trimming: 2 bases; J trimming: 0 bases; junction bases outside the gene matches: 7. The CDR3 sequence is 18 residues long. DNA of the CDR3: TGTGCCAGCAGTTTATGGACTAGCGGGTTCCTCAGCACAGATACGCAGTATTTT. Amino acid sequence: CASSLWTSGFLSTDTQYF.

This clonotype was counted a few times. CDR3: CASSETGHINYGYTF. Written as DNA, the CDR3 is TGTGCCAGCAGCGAGACAGGACACATTAACTATGGCTACACCTTC. The chain recombines TRBV7-3 with TRBJ1-2; D is possibly TRBD1 (6 bases). This CDR3 is built from 15 residues. CDR1 SGHTA and CDR2 FQGTGA come from the germline V gene. V lost 5 bases to trimming and J lost 1 base, with 14 bases between them.

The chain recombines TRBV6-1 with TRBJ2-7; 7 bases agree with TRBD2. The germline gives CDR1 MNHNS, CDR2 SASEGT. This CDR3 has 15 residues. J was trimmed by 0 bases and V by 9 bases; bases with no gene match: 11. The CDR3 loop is CASDRQAGPSYEQYF. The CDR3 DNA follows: TGTGCCAGTGATAGGCAAGCGGGACCCTCCTACGAGCAGTACTTC.

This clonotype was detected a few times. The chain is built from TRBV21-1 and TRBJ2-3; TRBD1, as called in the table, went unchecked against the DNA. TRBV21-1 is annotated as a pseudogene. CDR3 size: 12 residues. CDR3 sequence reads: CATPGDTDTQYF. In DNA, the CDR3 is TGTGCCACCCCGGGCGACACAGATACGCAGTATTTT.

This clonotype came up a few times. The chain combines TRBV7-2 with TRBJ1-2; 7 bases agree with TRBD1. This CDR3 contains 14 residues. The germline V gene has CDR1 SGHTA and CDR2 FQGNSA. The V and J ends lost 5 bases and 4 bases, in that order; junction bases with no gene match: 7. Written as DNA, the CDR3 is TGTGCCAGCAGCCCCGACAGGGAAACCTATGGCTACACCTTC. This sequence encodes CASSPDRETYGYTF.

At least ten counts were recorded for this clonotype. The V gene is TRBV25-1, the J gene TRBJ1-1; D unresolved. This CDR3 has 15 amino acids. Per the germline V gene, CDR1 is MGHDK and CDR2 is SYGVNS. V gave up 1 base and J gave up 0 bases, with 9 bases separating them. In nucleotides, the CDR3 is TGTGCCAGCAGTGAATCCCCGGGTTTGAACACTGAAGCTTTCTTT. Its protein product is CASSESPGLNTEAFF.

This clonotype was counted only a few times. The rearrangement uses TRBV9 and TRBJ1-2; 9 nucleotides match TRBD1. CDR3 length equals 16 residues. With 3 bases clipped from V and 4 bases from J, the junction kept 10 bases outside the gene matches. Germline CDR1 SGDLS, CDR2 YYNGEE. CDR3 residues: CASSAGGTGRLYGYTF. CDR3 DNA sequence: TGTGCCAGCAGCGCCGGCGGGACAGGGAGGCTCTATGGCTACACCTTC.

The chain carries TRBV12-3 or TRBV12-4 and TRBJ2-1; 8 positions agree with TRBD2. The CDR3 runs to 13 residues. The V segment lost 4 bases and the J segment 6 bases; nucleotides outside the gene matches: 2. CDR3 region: CASSSGLVNEQFF. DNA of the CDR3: TGTGCCAGCAGTTCGGGACTAGTCAATGAGCAGTTCTTC.

The CDR3 sequence is CAQKRGHSGNTIYF. As DNA, the CDR3 is TGTGCCCAAAAGCGGGGGCACTCTGGAAACACCATATATTTT. This sequence joins TRBV2 and TRBJ1-3, with TRBD1 as a possible D gene (6 bases). CDR1 and CDR2 (germline): SNHLY, FYNNEI. The germline V and J ends were trimmed by 11 bases and 0 bases, with 14 bases remaining between them. The CDR3 totals 14 residues. Using reference TRBV2 and TRBJ1-3 for the parts outside the CDR3, the full variable domain is EPEVTQTPSHQVTQMGQEVILRCVPISNHLYFYWYRQILGQKVEFLVSFYNNEISEKSEIFDDQFSVERPDGSNFTLKIRSTKLEDSAMYFCAQKRGHSGNTIYFGEGSWLTVV.

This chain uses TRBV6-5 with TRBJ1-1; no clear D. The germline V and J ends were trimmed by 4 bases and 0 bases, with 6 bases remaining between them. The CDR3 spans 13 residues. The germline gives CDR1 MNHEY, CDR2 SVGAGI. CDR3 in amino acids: CASSSTMNTEAFF. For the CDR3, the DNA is TGTGCCAGCAGTTCCACAATGAACACTGAAGCTTTCTTT.

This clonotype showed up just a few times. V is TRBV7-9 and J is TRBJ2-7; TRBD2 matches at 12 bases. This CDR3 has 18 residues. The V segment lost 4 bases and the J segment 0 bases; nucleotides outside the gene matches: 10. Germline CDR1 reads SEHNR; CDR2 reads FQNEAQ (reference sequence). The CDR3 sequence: CASSSHSGTSGSSYEQYF. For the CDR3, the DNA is TGTGCCAGCAGCTCTCACAGCGGGACTAGCGGGTCCTCCTACGAGCAGTACTTC. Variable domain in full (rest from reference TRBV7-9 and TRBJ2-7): DTGVSQNPRHKITKRGQNVTFRCDPISEHNRLYWYRQTLGQGPEFLTYFQNEAQLEKSRLLSDRFSAERPKGSFSTLEIQRTEQGDSAMYLCASSSHSGTSGSSYEQYFGPGTRLTVT.

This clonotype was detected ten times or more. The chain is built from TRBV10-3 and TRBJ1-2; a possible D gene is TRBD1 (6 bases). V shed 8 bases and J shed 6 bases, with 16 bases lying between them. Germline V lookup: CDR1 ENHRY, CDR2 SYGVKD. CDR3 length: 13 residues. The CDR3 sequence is CAISERGIDGYTF. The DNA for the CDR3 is TGTGCCATCTCGGAGAGGGGGATCGATGGCTACACCTTC.

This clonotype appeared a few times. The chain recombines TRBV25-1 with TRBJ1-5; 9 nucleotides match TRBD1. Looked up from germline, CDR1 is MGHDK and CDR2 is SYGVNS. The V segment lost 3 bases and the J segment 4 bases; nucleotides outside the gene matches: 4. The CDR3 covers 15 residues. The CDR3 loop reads CASSEGTGWNQPQHF. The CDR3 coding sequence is TGTGCCAGCAGTGAGGGGACAGGGTGGAATCAGCCCCAGCATTTT.

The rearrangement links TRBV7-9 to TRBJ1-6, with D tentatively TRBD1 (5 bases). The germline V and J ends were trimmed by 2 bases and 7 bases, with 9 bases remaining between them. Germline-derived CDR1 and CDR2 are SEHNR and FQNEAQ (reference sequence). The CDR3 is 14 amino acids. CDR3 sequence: CASSLQGPNSPLHF. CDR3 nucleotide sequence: TGTGCCAGCAGCTTACAGGGCCCGAATTCACCCCTCCACTTT.

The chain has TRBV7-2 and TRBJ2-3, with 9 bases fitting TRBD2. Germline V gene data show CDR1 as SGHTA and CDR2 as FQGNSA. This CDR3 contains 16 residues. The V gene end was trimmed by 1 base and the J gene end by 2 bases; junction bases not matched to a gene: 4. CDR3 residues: CASSLVVAGVTDTQYF. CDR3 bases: TGTGCCAGCAGCTTAGTGGTAGCGGGGGTCACAGATACGCAGTATTTT. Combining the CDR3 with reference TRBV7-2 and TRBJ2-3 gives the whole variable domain GAGVSQSPSNKVTEKGKDVELRCDPISGHTALYWYRQSLGQGLEFLIYFQGNSAPDKSGLPSDRFSAERTGGSVSTLTIQRTQQEDSAVYLCASSLVVAGVTDTQYFGPGTRLTVL.

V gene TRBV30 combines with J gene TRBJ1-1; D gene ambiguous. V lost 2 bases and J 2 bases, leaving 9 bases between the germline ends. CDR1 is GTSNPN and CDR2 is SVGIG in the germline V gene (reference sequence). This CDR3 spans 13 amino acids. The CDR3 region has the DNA TGTGCCTGGAGTCCCTTTTTCAACACTGAAGCTTTCTTT. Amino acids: CAWSPFFNTEAFF.

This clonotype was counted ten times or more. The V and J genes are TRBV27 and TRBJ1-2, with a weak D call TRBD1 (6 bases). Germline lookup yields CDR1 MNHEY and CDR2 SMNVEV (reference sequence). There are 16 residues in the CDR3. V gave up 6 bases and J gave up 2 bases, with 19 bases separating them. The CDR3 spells CASRTVQTGINYGYTF. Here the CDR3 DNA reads TGTGCCAGCAGGACCGTCCAAACAGGGATCAACTATGGCTACACCTTC.

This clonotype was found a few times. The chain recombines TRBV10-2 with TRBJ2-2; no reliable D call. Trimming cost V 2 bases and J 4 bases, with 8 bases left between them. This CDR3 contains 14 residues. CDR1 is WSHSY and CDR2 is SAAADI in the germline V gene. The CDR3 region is CASSEPGSTGELFF. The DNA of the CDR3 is TGCGCCAGCAGTGAGCCGGGTTCCACCGGGGAGCTGTTTTTT.

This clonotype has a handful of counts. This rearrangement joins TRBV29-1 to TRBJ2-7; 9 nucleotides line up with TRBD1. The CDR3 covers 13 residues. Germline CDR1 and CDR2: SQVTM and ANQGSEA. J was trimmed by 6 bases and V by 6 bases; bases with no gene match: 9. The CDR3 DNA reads TGCAGCGTGGCCGGGACAGGGATGACCGAGCAGTACTTC. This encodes CSVAGTGMTEQYF.

The CDR3 sequence is CASSLERTGSGEQFF. Written as DNA, the CDR3 is TGTGCCAGCAGTTTAGAACGGACAGGGTCAGGTGAGCAGTTCTTC. V and J are TRBV12-3 or TRBV12-4 and TRBJ2-1; 8 positions match TRBD1. The V gene end was trimmed by 1 base and the J gene end by 9 bases; junction bases not matched to a gene: 8. CDR3 size: 15 residues.

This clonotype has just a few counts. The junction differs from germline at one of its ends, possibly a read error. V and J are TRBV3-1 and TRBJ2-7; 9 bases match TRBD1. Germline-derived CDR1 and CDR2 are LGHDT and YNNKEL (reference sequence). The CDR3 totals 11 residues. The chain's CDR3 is CASSSGTGPQF. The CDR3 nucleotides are TGTGCCAGCAGCTCCGGGACAGGGCCTCAATTC.

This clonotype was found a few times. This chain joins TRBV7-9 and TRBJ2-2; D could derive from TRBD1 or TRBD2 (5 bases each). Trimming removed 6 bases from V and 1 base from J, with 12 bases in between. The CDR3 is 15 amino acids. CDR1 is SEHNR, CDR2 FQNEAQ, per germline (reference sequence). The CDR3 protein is CASRLGTENTGELFF. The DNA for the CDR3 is TGTGCCAGCAGACTTGGGACGGAGAACACCGGGGAGCTGTTTTTT. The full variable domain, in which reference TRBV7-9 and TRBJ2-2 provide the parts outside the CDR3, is DTGVSQNPRHKITKRGQNVTFRCDPISEHNRLYWYRQTLGQGPEFLTYFQNEAQLEKSRLLSDRFSAERPKGSFSTLEIQRTEQGDSAMYLCASRLGTENTGELFFGEGSRLTVL.

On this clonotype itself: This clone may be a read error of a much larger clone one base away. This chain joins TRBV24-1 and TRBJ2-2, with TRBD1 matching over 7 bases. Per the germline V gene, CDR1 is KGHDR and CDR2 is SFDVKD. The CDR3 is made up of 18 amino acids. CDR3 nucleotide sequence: TGTGCCACCAGTGATCCTGCCCGGACAGGAGCGAACACCGCGGAGCTGTTTTTT. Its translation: CATSDPARTGANTAELFF.